The 11 T cell receptor beta chains reported below all come from one sample, sequenced in a study of post-analysis software for immune sequencing data. Which antigens these TCRs recognize remains unknown. Included in the TCR beta cDNA libraries were unique molecular identifiers. MiXCR, run by TCRdb on the PCR reads, gives a single entry per CDR3 protein. The data contain 750,000 to 900,000 distinct CDR3 sequences, around 42% of them singletons. Study-level findings and limits: Compared with controls, patients had more of five TRBV segments, including TRBV5-6, TRBV5-1 and TRBV20-1.

Sequencing input: blood. Receptors were obtained from a girl aged 5 to 17 with multiple sclerosis.

A remark on this clonotype: A read error may account for a junction end that differs from germline. This chain joins TRBV12-3 or TRBV12-4 and TRBJ2-1; 13 bases map to TRBD2. The CDR3 is 15 residues long. The CDR3, as DNA: TGTGCCAACAGTGTCGGACTAGCGGGAGTAGGGGAGCAGTTCTTC. This sequence encodes CANSVGLAGVGEQFF.

V usage is TRBV28 and J usage is TRBJ2-3; 12 nucleotides line up with TRBD2. This CDR3 has 17 amino acids. J was trimmed by 4 bases and V by 5 bases; bases with no gene match: 10. From germline, CDR1 is MDHEN and CDR2 SYDVKM. CDR3 sequence: CASSQGLAGRVADTQYF. The DNA of the CDR3 is TGTGCCAGCAGTCAAGGACTAGCGGGAAGGGTGGCAGATACGCAGTATTTT.

V is TRBV7-9 and J is TRBJ2-2, with D maybe TRBD2 (6 bases). Trimming shortened V by 4 bases and J by 1 base, and 13 bases separated the two germline ends. Germline CDR1 is SEHNR and CDR2 is FQNEAQ (reference sequence). CDR3 length: 16 residues. CDR3 region: CASSSGRRGNTGELFF. CDR3 bases: TGTGCCAGCAGCTCCGGGCGGCGGGGGAACACCGGGGAGCTGTTTTTT.

The chain is built from TRBV3-1 and TRBJ2-7; 8 positions agree with TRBD2. The CDR3 is made up of 16 amino acids. The trim removed 1 base at V and 5 bases at J, leaving 10 bases unmatched. CDR1 is LGHDT, CDR2 YNNKEL, per germline (reference sequence). CDR3 sequence (DNA): TGTGCCAGCAGCCAAGTTTCGGGACTAGGAACCGACGAGCAGTACTTC. It codes for CASSQVSGLGTDEQYF.

This sequence joins TRBV15 and TRBJ1-2, with D tentatively TRBD1 (5 bases). Trimming stripped 0 bases from V and 4 bases from J, with 12 bases between. The length of the CDR3 is 15 residues. Germline V gives CDR1 LNHNV, CDR2 YYDKDF (reference sequence). CDR3 sequence (DNA): TGTGCCACCAGCAGAGATCTCAGGGAGAGCTATGGCTACACCTTC. Its protein is CATSRDLRESYGYTF.

The V call is TRBV6-1, the J call TRBJ2-5, with 12 nucleotides matching TRBD2. The germline gives CDR1 MNHNS, CDR2 SASEGT. CDR3 length: 16 amino acids. The J segment lost 1 base and the V segment lost 4 bases, leaving 4 bases of the junction unmatched. The CDR3 loop is CASSARLAGVQETQYF. The CDR3 DNA sequence: TGTGCCAGCAGTGCCCGACTAGCGGGGGTCCAAGAGACCCAGTACTTC.

The V gene is TRBV6-6, the J gene TRBJ1-4; maybe TRBD1 (5 bases). The CDR3 runs to 12 residues. CDR1 and CDR2 from the germline V gene are MNHNY and SVGAGI (reference sequence). The germline V and J ends were trimmed by 5 bases and 7 bases, with 8 bases remaining between them. This CDR3 is CASSDQGEKLFF. CDR3 bases: TGTGCCAGCAGTGACCAGGGTGAAAAACTGTTTTTT.

There are a few counts of this clonotype. The chain couples TRBV10-2 to TRBJ1-4; unclear D gene. This CDR3 comprises 11 residues. Trimming shortened V by 8 bases and J by 7 bases, and 8 bases separated the two germline ends. Germline lookup yields CDR1 WSHSY and CDR2 SAAADI. This CDR3 reads CASAAGEKLFF. The CDR3, as DNA: TGCGCCAGCGCGGCGGGTGAAAAACTGTTTTTT.

Many counts were recorded for this clonotype. The rearrangement links TRBV20-1 to TRBJ2-7; 11 positions match TRBD2. The CDR3 is 15 amino acids. The ends lost 3 bases at V and 2 bases at J; junction bases unmatched: 6. Germline V lookup: CDR1 DFQATT, CDR2 SNEGSKA (reference sequence). Here the CDR3 reads CSASVLAGAPYEQYF. Written as DNA, the CDR3 is TGCAGTGCTAGTGTACTAGCGGGAGCGCCCTACGAGCAGTACTTC.

The CDR3 protein is CASSFLRTAYNEQFF. As DNA, the CDR3 is TGTGCCAGCAGTTTTCTCCGGACGGCCTACAATGAGCAGTTCTTC. The rearrangement uses TRBV6-5 and TRBJ2-1; D not resolved. The CDR3 runs 15 residues. The germline V gene encodes CDR1 MNHEY and CDR2 SVGAGI. Trimming removed 4 bases from V and 2 bases from J, with 12 bases in between.

The genes are TRBV4-3 and TRBJ1-5; TRBD1 is a possible D gene (6 bases). The CDR3 covers 15 residues. Trimming removed 1 base at V and 4 bases at J, with 11 bases between. CDR1 is LGHNA, CDR2 YSLEER, per germline. The CDR3, as DNA: TGCGCCAGCAGCCAAGCTTGGACAGCAAATCAGCCCCAGCATTTT. Protein: CASSQAWTANQPQHF.